These 30 T cell receptor beta chains were all obtained from the same sample, sequenced in a study of T cell responses to AZD1222 COVID-19 vaccine. TCRdb's copy holds only in-frame clones and misses some; the assay was immunoSEQ multiplex PCR. The sample holds 85,000 to 120,000 clones, roughly 83% seen once. Sequences were derived from peripheral blood, sampled on day 0 of AZD1222 vaccination. Source of these receptors: an adult in good health.

The chain uses TRBV5-5 and TRBJ2-7; D is uncertain. Trimming took 4 bases from V and 2 from J, leaving 16 bases between them. There are 15 residues in the CDR3. Germline V gene data show CDR1 as SGHKS and CDR2 as YYEKEE (reference sequence). The CDR3 nucleotides read TGTGCCAGCAGCCCGGATACAGACCTTACCTACGAGCAGTACTTC. Translated, it gives CASSPDTDLTYEQYF.

The chain has TRBV7-2 and TRBJ1-2; no reliable D call. Germline assignment: CDR1 SGHTA and CDR2 FQGNSA. V lost 2 bases and J 4 bases, leaving 8 bases between the germline ends. This CDR3 spans 13 amino acids. CDR3 DNA sequence: TGTGCCAGCAGCTTAAATAATGGCTATGGCTACACCTTC. This encodes CASSLNNGYGYTF.

The chain combines TRBV19 with TRBJ2-1, with 10 bases lining up with TRBD2. The germline V gene has CDR1 LNHDA and CDR2 SQIVND (reference sequence). V lost 4 bases to trimming and J lost 9 bases; unmatched junction nucleotides: 12. This CDR3 region has 16 residues. In DNA form, the CDR3 reads TGTGCCAGTAGTACCACTAGCGGGAAGGTTAGGAGTGAGCAGTTCTTC. This translates into CASSTTSGKVRSEQFF.

Here the CDR3 DNA reads TGTGCCAGCAGCTTAGGGGGGCACCAAGAGACCCAGTACTTC. It yields the protein CASSLGGHQETQYF. The chain joins TRBV7-2 to TRBJ2-5; maybe TRBD1 (6 bases). CDR3 length equals 14 residues. The V gene lost 1 base and the J gene lost 0 bases, with 6 bases spanning the gap. Germline CDR1 is SGHTA and CDR2 is FQGNSA.

The V call is TRBV28, the J call TRBJ2-5; perhaps TRBD1 as D (6 bases). From germline, CDR1 is MDHEN and CDR2 SYDVKM. The CDR3 spans 15 residues. V dropped 3 bases and J dropped 2 bases, with 13 bases sitting between them. Written as DNA, the CDR3 is TGTGCCAGCAGTTTCCCCATAACAGGGCAAGAGACCCAGTACTTC. This sequence encodes CASSFPITGQETQYF.

This clone has a single count. The chain recombines TRBV12-3 or TRBV12-4 with TRBJ2-1; D might be TRBD1 (6 bases). V lost 6 bases and J 9 bases, leaving 15 bases between the germline ends. CDR3 size: 13 residues. The chain's CDR3 is CASSPLQGGEQFF. Here the CDR3 DNA reads TGTGCCAGCAGCCCGCTACAGGGCGGTGAGCAGTTCTTC.

The chain is built from TRBV19 and TRBJ1-2; D perhaps matches TRBD1 (5 bases). V was pared by 3 bases and J by 8 bases, with 19 bases between. From germline, CDR1 is LNHDA and CDR2 SQIVND (reference sequence). The CDR3 is made up of 15 amino acids. The CDR3 here is CASSMPGRSMSGYTF. CDR3 sequence (DNA): TGTGCCAGTAGTATGCCGGGACGGTCTATGTCGGGCTACACCTTC.

The chain couples TRBV14 to TRBJ1-2; D is uncertain. Germline CDR1 reads SGHDN; CDR2 reads FVKESK. This CDR3 has 13 residues. Trimming left V 1 base short and J 4 bases short, with 7 bases between. For the CDR3, the DNA is TGTGCCAGCAGCCAAGGGGGTCTCTATGGCTACACCTTC. Translated, it gives CASSQGGLYGYTF.

This clone appeared a single time. The V and J genes are TRBV18 and TRBJ1-2, with D possibly TRBD1 on 5 matching bases. V lost 4 bases, J lost 5 bases, and 14 bases lay in between. The CDR3 spans 14 residues. Germline V gene data show CDR1 as KGHSH and CDR2 as LQKENI. CDR3 DNA: TGTGCCAGCTCACTCGCGGCAGGGACTTATGGCTACACCTTC. Encoded protein: CASSLAAGTYGYTF. Variable domain in full (rest from reference TRBV18 and TRBJ1-2): NAGVMQNPRHLVRRRGQEARLRCSPMKGHSHVYWYRQLPEEGLKFMVYLQKENIIDESGMPKERFSAEFPKEGPSILRIQQVVRGDSAAYFCASSLAAGTYGYTFGSGTRLTVV.

Regarding this clone: Within the sample, other DNA sequences also encode this same CDR3. This sequence joins TRBV12-3 or TRBV12-4 and TRBJ1-2; D is uncertain. The CDR3 consists of 12 residues. The V end was cut by 1 base, the J end by 2 bases, with 2 bases between. The CDR3 region is CASSLGNYGYTF. The CDR3 bases are TGTGCCAGCAGTTTAGGAAACTATGGCTACACCTTC.

The rearrangement joins TRBV7-2 to TRBJ2-5; no reliable D call. The CDR3 extends over 14 amino acids. Germline loops: CDR1 SGHTA, CDR2 FQGNSA. V was shortened by 1 base and J by 1 base, with 7 bases between the two germline ends. CDR3 nucleotides: TGTGCCAGCAGCTTAGACACAGTCCAAGAGACCCAGTACTTC. As protein: CASSLDTVQETQYF.

V and J are TRBV7-2 and TRBJ1-2; D not certain. The germline CDR1 and CDR2 sequences are SGHTA and FQGNSA. This CDR3 is built from 13 residues. V was cut by 5 bases and J by 2 bases, with 9 bases left in between. CDR3 DNA sequence: TGTGCCAGCAGCGGTCCTTCGAACTATGGCTACACCTTC. Translation: CASSGPSNYGYTF. Full variable domain (remainder filled in from reference TRBV7-2 and TRBJ1-2): GAGVSQSPSNKVTEKGKDVELRCDPISGHTALYWYRQSLGQGLEFLIYFQGNSAPDKSGLPSDRFSAERTGGSVSTLTIQRTQQEDSAVYLCASSGPSNYGYTFGSGTRLTVV.

This clone was detected a few times. The V call is TRBV29-1, the J call TRBJ1-2; 8 nucleotides agree with TRBD1. J lost 14 bases, V lost 0 bases, and 11 bases had no gene match. The CDR3 length is 13 residues. Per the germline V gene, CDR1 is SQVTM and CDR2 is ANQGSEA. The CDR3 DNA is TGCAGCGTTGAAGAGGGGGACAGGCCCATGGGGACCTTC. Protein product: CSVEEGDRPMGTF.

The chain uses TRBV4-2 and TRBJ2-1; no definite D call. V shed 0 bases and J shed 1 base, with 7 bases lying between them. Germline-derived CDR1 and CDR2 are LGHNA and YNFKEQ. The CDR3 spans 15 residues. CDR3 amino acids: CASSQDLVSYNEQFF. Here the CDR3 DNA reads TGTGCCAGCAGCCAAGACCTAGTGTCCTACAATGAGCAGTTCTTC.

The rearrangement links TRBV9 to TRBJ1-3; D perhaps matches TRBD1 (6 bases). With 4 bases removed from V and 0 bases from J, the gap between germline ends came to 11 bases. Per germline, CDR1 SGDLS and CDR2 YYNGEE. This CDR3 spans 15 amino acids. The CDR3 here is CASSRGFTSGNTIYF. The CDR3 nucleotides read TGTGCCAGCAGCAGGGGGTTTACCTCTGGAAACACCATATATTTT.

The V call is TRBV3-1 (or the pseudogene TRBV3-2), the J call TRBJ2-4, with D unresolved. This CDR3 has 14 residues. The germline CDR1 and CDR2 sequences are LGHDT and YNNKEL (reference sequence). With 6 bases removed from V and 0 bases from J, the gap between germline ends came to 9 bases. CDR3 loop: CASRPTIAKNIQYF. CDR3 DNA sequence: TGTGCCAGCAGACCGACAATAGCCAAAAACATTCAGTACTTC.

The chain uses TRBV6-5 and TRBJ1-2; D gene ambiguous. The V gene lost 0 bases and the J gene lost 6 bases, with 8 bases spanning the gap. Germline-derived CDR1 and CDR2 are MNHEY and SVGAGI. CDR3 size: 13 residues. CDR3 coding DNA: TGTGCCAGCAGTTACTCGGGTTTAAATGGCTACACCTTC. Amino acids: CASSYSGLNGYTF.

The V call is TRBV3-1 (or the pseudogene TRBV3-2), the J call TRBJ2-1, with D possibly TRBD2 on 6 matching bases. V gave up 3 bases and J gave up 0 bases, with 9 bases separating them. The CDR3 has 15 amino acids. CDR1 LGHDT and CDR2 YNNKEL come from the germline V gene (reference sequence). In DNA, the CDR3 is TGTGCCAGCAGCCACCTCGGGGGCTCCTACAATGAGCAGTTCTTC. Protein sequence: CASSHLGGSYNEQFF.

This clone is a singleton in its sample. This rearrangement joins TRBV6-2 or TRBV6-3 to TRBJ2-7; D is undetermined. Germline V gives CDR1 MNHEY, CDR2 SVGEGT. V lost 6 bases, J lost 3 bases, and 12 bases lay in between. The CDR3 contains 13 residues. DNA for the CDR3: TGTGCCAGCAGCCGCGACATTGGCTACGAGCAGTACTTC. Amino acids: CASSRDIGYEQYF.

The V gene is TRBV12-3 or TRBV12-4, the J gene TRBJ1-1, with 7 bases identical to TRBD1. CDR3 size: 13 residues. Unmatched junction bases numbered 12, after V lost 6 bases and J lost 11 bases. CDR3 nucleotides: TGTGCCAGCAGGGGACAGTTCATCTCATCGGCTTTCTTT. Translation gives CASRGQFISSAFF.

The genes are TRBV4-2 and TRBJ2-1; 11 nucleotides line up with TRBD2. Germline CDR1 and CDR2: LGHNA and YNFKEQ. V was clipped by 7 bases and J by 0 bases; unmatched bases: 11. There are 18 residues in the CDR3. CDR3 DNA: TGTGCCAGCACGAAACTAGCGGGAGAGATACTCTCCTACAATGAGCAGTTCTTC. This codes for CASTKLAGEILSYNEQFF.

This clone was found a few times. This sequence joins TRBV19 and TRBJ2-2, with TRBD2 as a possible D gene (7 bases). CDR1 and CDR2 (germline): LNHDA, SQIVND (reference sequence). This CDR3 has 14 amino acids. V lost 10 bases and J lost 7, with 19 bases in between. The CDR3 DNA follows: TGTGCCACCCCATCAGGGGAGCGGGGCGGGGAGCTGTTTTTT. It codes for CATPSGERGGELFF.

This rearrangement joins TRBV3-1 (or the pseudogene TRBV3-2) to TRBJ1-1, with D possibly being TRBD1 (5 bases). Germline V gene data show CDR1 as LGHDT and CDR2 as YNNKEL (reference sequence). This CDR3 has 13 residues. V lost 4 bases to trimming and J lost 4 bases, with 10 bases between them. CDR3 DNA: TGTGCCAGCAGCCCGCCGGGGCCCACTGAAGCTTTCTTT. Translated: CASSPPGPTEAFF.

The chain couples TRBV10-3 to TRBJ2-7; D gene uncertain. V lost 0 bases to trimming and J lost 3 bases, with 9 bases between them. This CDR3 is 14 amino acids long. The germline CDR1 and CDR2 sequences are ENHRY and SYGVKD. The CDR3 loop reads CAISESGTYYEQYF. CDR3 coding DNA: TGTGCCATCAGTGAGTCGGGAACCTACTACGAGCAGTACTTC.

The chain carries TRBV7-9 and TRBJ2-7; 7 nucleotides match TRBD2. The germline V gene has CDR1 SEHNR and CDR2 FQNEAQ (reference sequence). With V trimmed by 4 bases and J by 5 bases, 5 bases remained unmatched. The CDR3 runs to 13 residues. CDR3 sequence reads: CASSSAGRNEQYF. The CDR3 nucleotides are TGTGCCAGCAGCTCTGCCGGGAGGAACGAGCAGTACTTC.

The DNA of the CDR3 is TGTGCCAGTAGTCCCAACCCCACAGATACGCAGTATTTT. This translates into CASSPNPTDTQYF. The rearrangement links TRBV19 to TRBJ2-3; D is ambiguous. CDR1 and CDR2 from the germline V gene are LNHDA and SQIVND (reference sequence). V was cut by 5 bases and J by 2 bases, with 8 bases left in between. The CDR3 is 13 residues long.

The chain uses TRBV11-3 and TRBJ2-1; 14 positions agree with TRBD2. Germline values: CDR1 SGHNT, CDR2 YENEEA. V shed 6 bases, J shed 5 bases, and the junction held 9 bases outside the gene matches. This CDR3 spans 17 amino acids. CDR3 sequence: CASRRSGLAGENNEQFF. The CDR3 DNA follows: TGTGCCAGCAGGCGTTCGGGACTAGCGGGAGAGAACAATGAGCAGTTCTTC.

This clone was seen only once. The chain combines TRBV5-1 with TRBJ2-1; 11 bases match TRBD1. CDR1 is SGHRS, CDR2 YFSETQ, per germline. This CDR3 spans 15 amino acids. J lost 5 bases, V lost 5 bases, and 6 bases had no gene match. In nucleotides, the CDR3 is TGCGCCAGCAGTTACGGACAGGGGGCGAACAATGAGCAGTTCTTC. It translates to CASSYGQGANNEQFF. The complete variable domain, with remaining parts taken from reference TRBV5-1 and TRBJ2-1, reads KAGVTQTPRYLIKTRGQQVTLSCSPISGHRSVSWYQQTPGQGLQFLFEYFSETQRNKGNFPGRFSGRQFSNSRSEMNVSTLELGDSALYLCASSYGQGANNEQFFGPGTRLTVL.

This clone was recorded a few times. The chain couples TRBV7-2 to TRBJ2-1; maybe TRBD2 (6 bases). This CDR3 has 14 amino acids. V lost 5 bases and J lost 10, with 18 bases in between. Germline V gene data show CDR1 as SGHTA and CDR2 as FQGNSA. The CDR3 loop reads CASSVFGSQGEQFF. CDR3 nucleotide sequence: TGTGCCAGCAGCGTCTTCGGGAGCCAGGGCGAGCAGTTCTTC. The variable domain in full, completed from reference TRBV7-2 and TRBJ2-1, reads GAGVSQSPSNKVTEKGKDVELRCDPISGHTALYWYRQSLGQGLEFLIYFQGNSAPDKSGLPSDRFSAERTGGSVSTLTIQRTQQEDSAVYLCASSVFGSQGEQFFGPGTRLTVL.

The chain employs TRBV6-5 and TRBJ1-1, with D uncertain. Trimming stripped 6 bases from V and 4 bases from J, with 12 bases between. The CDR3 has 13 amino acids. Germline CDR1 and CDR2: MNHEY and SVGAGI. CDR3 region: CASRDTAGTEAFF. CDR3 DNA sequence: TGTGCCAGCAGGGATACAGCAGGCACTGAAGCTTTCTTT.